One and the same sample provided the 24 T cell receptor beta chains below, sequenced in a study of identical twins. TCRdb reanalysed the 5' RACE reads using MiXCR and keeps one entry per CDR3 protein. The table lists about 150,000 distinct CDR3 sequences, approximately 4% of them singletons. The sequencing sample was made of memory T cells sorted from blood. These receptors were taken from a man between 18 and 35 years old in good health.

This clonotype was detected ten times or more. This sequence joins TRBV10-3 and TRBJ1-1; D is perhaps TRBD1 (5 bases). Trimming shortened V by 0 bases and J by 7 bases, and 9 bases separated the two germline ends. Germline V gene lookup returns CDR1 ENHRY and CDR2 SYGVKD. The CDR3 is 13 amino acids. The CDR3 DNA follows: TGTGCCATCAGTGAGTCTGGGGGGTTTGAAGCTTTCTTT. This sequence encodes CAISESGGFEAFF.

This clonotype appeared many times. CDR3 amino acids: CSVRGGGMKDTQYF. The CDR3 DNA follows: TGCAGCGTGAGAGGGGGGGGTATGAAGGATACGCAGTATTTT. This chain uses TRBV29-1 with TRBJ2-3; TRBD2 is a possible D gene (7 bases). The CDR3 has 14 amino acids. From germline, CDR1 is SQVTM and CDR2 ANQGSEA. Trimming left V 6 bases short and J 6 bases short, with 19 bases between.

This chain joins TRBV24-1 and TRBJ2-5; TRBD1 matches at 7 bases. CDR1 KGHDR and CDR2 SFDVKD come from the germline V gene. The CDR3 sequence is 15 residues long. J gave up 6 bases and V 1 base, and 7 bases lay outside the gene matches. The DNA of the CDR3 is TGTGCCACCAGTGATTTCGACCGACAGGGAAAGACCCAGTACTTC. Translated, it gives CATSDFDRQGKTQYF.

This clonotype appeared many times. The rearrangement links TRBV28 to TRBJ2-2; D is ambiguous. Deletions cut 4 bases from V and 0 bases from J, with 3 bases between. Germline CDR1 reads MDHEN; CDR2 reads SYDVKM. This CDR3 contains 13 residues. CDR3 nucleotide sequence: TGTGCCAGCAGTTCCCCGAACACCGGGGAGCTGTTTTTT. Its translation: CASSSPNTGELFF.

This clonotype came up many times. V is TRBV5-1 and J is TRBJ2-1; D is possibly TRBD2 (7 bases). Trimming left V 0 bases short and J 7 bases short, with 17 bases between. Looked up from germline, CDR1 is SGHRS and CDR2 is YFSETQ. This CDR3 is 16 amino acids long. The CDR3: CASSLVGGVGKNEQFF. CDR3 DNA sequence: TGCGCCAGCAGCTTGGTAGGGGGGGTGGGGAAAAATGAGCAGTTCTTC.

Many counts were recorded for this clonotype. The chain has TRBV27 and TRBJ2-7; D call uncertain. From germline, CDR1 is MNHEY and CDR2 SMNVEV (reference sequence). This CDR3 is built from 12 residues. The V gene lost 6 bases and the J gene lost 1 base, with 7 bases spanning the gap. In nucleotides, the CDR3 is TGTGCCAGCAGAAAAAAGTCCTACGAGCAGTACGTC. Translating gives CASRKKSYEQYV.

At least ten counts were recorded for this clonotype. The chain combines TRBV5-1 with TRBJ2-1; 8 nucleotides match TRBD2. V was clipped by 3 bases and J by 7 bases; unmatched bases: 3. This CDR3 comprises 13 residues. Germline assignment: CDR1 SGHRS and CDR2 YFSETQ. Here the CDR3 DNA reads TGCGCCAGCAGCTCCCGGGGGGGGAATGAGCAGTTCTTC. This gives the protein CASSSRGGNEQFF.

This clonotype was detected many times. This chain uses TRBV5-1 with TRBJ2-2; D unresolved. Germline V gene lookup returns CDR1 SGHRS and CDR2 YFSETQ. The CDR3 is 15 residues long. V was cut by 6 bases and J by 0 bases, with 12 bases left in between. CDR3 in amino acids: CASNQGPTNTGELFF. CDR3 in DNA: TGCGCCAGCAACCAAGGACCGACGAACACCGGGGAGCTGTTTTTT.

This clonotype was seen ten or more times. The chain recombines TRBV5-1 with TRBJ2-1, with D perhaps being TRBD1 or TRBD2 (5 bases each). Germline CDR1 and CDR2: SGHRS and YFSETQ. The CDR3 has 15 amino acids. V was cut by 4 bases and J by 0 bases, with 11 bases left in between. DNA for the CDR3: TGCGCCAGCAGCAGGGACGCTTACTCCTACAATGAGCAGTTCTTC. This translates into CASSRDAYSYNEQFF.

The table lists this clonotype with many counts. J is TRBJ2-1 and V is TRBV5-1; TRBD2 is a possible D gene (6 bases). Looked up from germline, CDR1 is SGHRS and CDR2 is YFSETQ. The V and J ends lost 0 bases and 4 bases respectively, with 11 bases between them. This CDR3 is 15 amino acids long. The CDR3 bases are TGCGCCAGCAGCTTGGTAGGCGGGAATTACAATGAGCAGTTCTTC. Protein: CASSLVGGNYNEQFF.

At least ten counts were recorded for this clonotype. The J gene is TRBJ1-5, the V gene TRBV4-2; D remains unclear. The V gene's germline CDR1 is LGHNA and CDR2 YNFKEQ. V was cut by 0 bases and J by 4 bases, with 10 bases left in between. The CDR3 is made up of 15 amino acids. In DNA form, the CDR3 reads TGTGCCAGCAGCCAAGATGGGCAGTCAAATCAGCCCCAGCATTTT. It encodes CASSQDGQSNQPQHF.

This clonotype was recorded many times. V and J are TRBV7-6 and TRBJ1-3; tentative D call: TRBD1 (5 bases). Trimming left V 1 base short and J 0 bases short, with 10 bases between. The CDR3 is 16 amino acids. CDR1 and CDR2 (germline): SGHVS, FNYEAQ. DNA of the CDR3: TGTGCCAGCAGCTTAGGATCAGGGATCTCTGGAAACACCATATATTTT. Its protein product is CASSLGSGISGNTIYF.

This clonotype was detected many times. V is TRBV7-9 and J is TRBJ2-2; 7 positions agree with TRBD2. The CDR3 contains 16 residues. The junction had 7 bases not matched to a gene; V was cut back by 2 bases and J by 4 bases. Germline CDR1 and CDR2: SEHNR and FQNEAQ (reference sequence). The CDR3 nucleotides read TGTGCCAGCAGCTTACTAGGACTAGGGACCACCGGGGAGCTGTTTTTT. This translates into CASSLLGLGTTGELFF.

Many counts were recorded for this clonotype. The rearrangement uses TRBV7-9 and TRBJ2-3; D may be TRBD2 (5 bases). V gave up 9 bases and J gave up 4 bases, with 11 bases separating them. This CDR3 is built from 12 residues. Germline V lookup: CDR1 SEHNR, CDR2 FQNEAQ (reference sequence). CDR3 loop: CARARDSDTQYF. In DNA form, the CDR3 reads TGTGCCAGGGCTCGGGATTCAGATACGCAGTATTTT.

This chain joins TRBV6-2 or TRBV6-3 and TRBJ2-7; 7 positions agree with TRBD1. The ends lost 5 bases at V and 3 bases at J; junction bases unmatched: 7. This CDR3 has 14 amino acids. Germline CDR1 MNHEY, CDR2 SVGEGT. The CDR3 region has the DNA TGTGCCAGCAGTAGAGCAGGGGGTGTCTACGAGCAGTACTTC. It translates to CASSRAGGVYEQYF.

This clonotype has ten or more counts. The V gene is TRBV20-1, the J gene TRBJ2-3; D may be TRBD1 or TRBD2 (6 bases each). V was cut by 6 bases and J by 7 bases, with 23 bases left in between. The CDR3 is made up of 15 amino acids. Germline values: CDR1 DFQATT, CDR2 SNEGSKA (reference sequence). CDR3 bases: TGCAGTGCGGACCCGAGGAGGGGGACTGGGAATACGCAGTATTTT. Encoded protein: CSADPRRGTGNTQYF.

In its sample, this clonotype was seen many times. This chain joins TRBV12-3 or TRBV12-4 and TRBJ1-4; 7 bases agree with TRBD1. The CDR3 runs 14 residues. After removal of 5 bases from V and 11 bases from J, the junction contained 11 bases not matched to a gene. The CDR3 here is CASSLTGAARKLFF. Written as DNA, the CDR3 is TGTGCCAGCAGTCTAACAGGGGCCGCAAGGAAACTGTTTTTT.

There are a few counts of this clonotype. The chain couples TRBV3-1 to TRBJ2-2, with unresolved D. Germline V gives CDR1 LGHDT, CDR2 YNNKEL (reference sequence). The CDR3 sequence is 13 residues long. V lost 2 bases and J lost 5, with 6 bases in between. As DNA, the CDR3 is TGTGCCAGCAGCCAAACTTGGACCGGGGAGCTGTTTTTT. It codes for CASSQTWTGELFF.

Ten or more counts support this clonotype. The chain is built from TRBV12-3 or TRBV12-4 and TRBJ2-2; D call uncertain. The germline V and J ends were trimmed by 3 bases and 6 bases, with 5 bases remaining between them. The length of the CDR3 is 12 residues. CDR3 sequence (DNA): TGTGCCAGCAGTTTTTGGTCCGGGGAGCTGTTTTTT. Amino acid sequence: CASSFWSGELFF.

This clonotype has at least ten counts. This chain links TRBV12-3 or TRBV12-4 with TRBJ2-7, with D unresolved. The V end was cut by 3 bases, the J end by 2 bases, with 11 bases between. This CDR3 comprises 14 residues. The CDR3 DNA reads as TGTGCCAGCAGTTTGAGTCCACAGACCTACGAGCAGTACTTC. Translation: CASSLSPQTYEQYF.

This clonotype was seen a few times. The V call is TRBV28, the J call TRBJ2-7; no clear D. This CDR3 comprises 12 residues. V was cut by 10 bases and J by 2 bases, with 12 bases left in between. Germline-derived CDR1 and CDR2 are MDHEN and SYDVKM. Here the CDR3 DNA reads TGTGCCACCTCCGGGCTCGCCTACGAGCAGTACTTC. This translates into CATSGLAYEQYF.

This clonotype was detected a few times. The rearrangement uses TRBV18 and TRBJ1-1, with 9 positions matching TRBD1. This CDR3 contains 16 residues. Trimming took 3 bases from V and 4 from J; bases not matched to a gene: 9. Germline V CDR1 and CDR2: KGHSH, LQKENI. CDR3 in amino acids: CASSPGTGIRLTEAFF. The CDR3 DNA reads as TGTGCCAGCTCACCCGGGACAGGGATAAGACTCACTGAAGCTTTCTTT.

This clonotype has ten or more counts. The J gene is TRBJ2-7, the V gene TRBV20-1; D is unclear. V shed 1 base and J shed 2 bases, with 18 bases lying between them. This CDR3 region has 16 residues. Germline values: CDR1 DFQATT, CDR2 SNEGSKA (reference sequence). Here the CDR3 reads CSARGERNKNPYEQYF. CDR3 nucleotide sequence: TGCAGTGCTAGAGGCGAAAGGAACAAGAATCCCTACGAGCAGTACTTC.

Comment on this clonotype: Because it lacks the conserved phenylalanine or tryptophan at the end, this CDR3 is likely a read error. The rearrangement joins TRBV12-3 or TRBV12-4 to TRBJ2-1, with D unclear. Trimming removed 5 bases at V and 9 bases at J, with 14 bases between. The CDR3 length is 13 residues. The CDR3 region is CASSLRLESEQFC. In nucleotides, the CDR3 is TGTGCCAGCAGTCTGCGCCTGGAAAGTGAGCAGTTCTGC.